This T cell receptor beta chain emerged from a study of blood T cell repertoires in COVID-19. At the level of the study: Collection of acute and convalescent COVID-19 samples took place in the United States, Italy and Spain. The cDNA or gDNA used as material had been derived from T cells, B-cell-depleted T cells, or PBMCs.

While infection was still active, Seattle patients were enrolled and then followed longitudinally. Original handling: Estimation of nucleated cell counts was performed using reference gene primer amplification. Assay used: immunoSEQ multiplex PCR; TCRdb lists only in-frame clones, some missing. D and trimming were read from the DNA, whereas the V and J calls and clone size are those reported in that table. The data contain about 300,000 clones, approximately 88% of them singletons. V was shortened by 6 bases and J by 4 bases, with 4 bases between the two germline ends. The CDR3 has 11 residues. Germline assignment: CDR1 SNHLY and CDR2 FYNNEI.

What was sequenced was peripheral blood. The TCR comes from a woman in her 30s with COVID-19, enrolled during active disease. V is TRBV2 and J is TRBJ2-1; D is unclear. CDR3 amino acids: CASSQYNEQFF. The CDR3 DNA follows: TGTGCCAGCAGCCAGTACAATGAGCAGTTCTTC.